The rows below give T cell receptor beta chains drawn from one sample of a study of patients and donors after allogeneic stem cell transplantation. Each CDR3 protein gets one entry after TCRdb re-called the RT-PCR reads with MiXCR. Among over 150,000 distinct CDR3 sequences, around 41% were seen once, and the ten largest hold 25% to 35%. The sample consisted of blood, either unsorted or a sorted T cell fraction (not recorded which). All receptors derive from a human donor who was either an allogeneic HSCT recipient or a stem cell or donor lymphocyte infusion donor (not recorded which). It is not recorded whose cells these are; they may come from a transplant donor. Each CDR3 is given with its conserved first and last residue. D genes are given only for firm matches. Expanded clones get a size class; other rows say once, few or many, or leave the size out.

j_gene	abundance	v_gene	d_gene	CDR3aa	CDR3nt
TRBJ2-3	few	TRBV10-3	-	CAISDGVATSTDTQYF	TGTGCCATCAGTGATGGTGTTGCAACTAGCACAGATACGCAGTATTTT
TRBJ2-2	-	TRBV5-1	TRBD1	CASSSSGGPAGELFF	TGCGCCAGCAGCTCTTCAGGGGGCCCGGCCGGGGAGCTGTTTTTT
TRBJ1-3	many	TRBV7-9	TRBD1	CASKTGGSAGNTIYF	TGTGCCAGCAAGACAGGGGGCTCTGCGGGAAACACCATATATTTT
TRBJ1-1	few	TRBV29-1	-	CSVEASPEAFF	TGCAGCGTGGAGGCTTCCCCTGAAGCTTTCTTT
TRBJ1-6	-	TRBV7-3	-	CASSLDGGNSPLHF	TGTGCCAGCAGCCTGGACGGGGGCAATTCACCCCTCCACTTT
TRBJ2-3	few	TRBV2	-	CASSEDTQYF	TGTGCCAGCAGTGAAGATACGCAGTATTTT
TRBJ1-2	-	TRBV11-2	-	CASSLGPIRGTF	TGTGCCAGCAGCTTGGGACCTATTCGCGGCACCTTC
TRBJ2-1	-	TRBV5-6	TRBD2	CASSFPAGGFNEQFF	TGTGCCAGCAGCTTTCCAGCGGGAGGGTTCAATGAGCAGTTCTTC
TRBJ1-5	-	TRBV10-2	TRBD1	CASSEGTGIQPQHF	TGCGCCAGCAGTGAGGGGACAGGGATACAGCCCCAGCATTTT
TRBJ1-2	-	TRBV4-1	TRBD1	CASSQADRGYYGYTF	TGCGCCAGCAGCCAAGCCGACAGGGGGTACTATGGCTACACCTTC
TRBJ2-1	-	TRBV9	-	CASSPRAGSNEQFF	TGTGCCAGCAGCCCCCGGGCGGGGAGCAATGAGCAGTTCTTC
TRBJ2-7	few	TRBV29-1	-	CSVAHKASLREQYF	TGCAGCGTTGCCCATAAGGCTAGTCTACGGGAGCAGTACTTC
TRBJ1-1	few	TRBV12-3/TRBV12-4	TRBD1	CASSRQGVNTEAFF	TGTGCCAGCAGTAGACAGGGCGTGAACACTGAAGCTTTCTTT
TRBJ2-5	-	TRBV11-2	-	CASSKSSAYLETQYF	TGTGCCAGCAGCAAAAGTAGCGCGTACCTAGAGACCCAGTACTTC
TRBJ1-2	few	TRBV27	-	CASSLRGIGYTF	TGTGCCAGCAGTTTACGAGGGATAGGCTACACCTTC
TRBJ2-1	-	TRBV5-1	-	CASSLEGRGGSYNEQFF	TGCGCCAGCAGCTTGGAGGGCAGGGGAGGATCCTACAATGAGCAGTTCTTC
TRBJ2-3	-	TRBV7-2	-	CASSTSTDTQYF	TGTGCCAGCAGCACTAGCACAGATACGCAGTATTTT
TRBJ2-7	-	TRBV5-8	TRBD1	CASSLKGSRGTYEQYF	TGTGCCAGCAGCTTGAAAGGGTCCAGGGGGACCTACGAGCAGTACTTC